This TCR beta chain was observed in a study of blood T cell repertoires in COVID-19. CDR3 length: 16 amino acids. CDR1 is MNHEY and CDR2 is SMNVEV in the germline V gene (reference sequence). V dropped 5 bases and J dropped 2 bases, with 16 bases sitting between them. In the study's own analysis: Reference gene primer amplification gave estimated nucleated cell counts. Only in-frame clones appear in the TCRdb table, and some are missing; sequencing was by immunoSEQ multiplex PCR. V and J calls and clone size are copied from that table; D and trimming were computed from the DNA. This sample has under 200,000 clones, with roughly nine tenths found just once. This clone has a handful of counts.

Sequencing input: peripheral blood. The TCR sequence derives from a man in his late teens or twenties with acute or convalescent COVID-19. The chain joins TRBV27 to TRBJ1-5, with D perhaps matching TRBD1 (6 bases). The CDR3, as DNA: TGTGCCAGCAGTAAACTAACAGGGAGAGGCAATCAGCCCCAGCATTTT. Translation gives CASSKLTGRGNQPQHF.